The present entry profiles one T cell receptor (beta chain) with its context. Antigen specificity is unknown. This sample was included in a study of shared clonotypes between healthy human individuals. Study-wide findings and caveats: An expected dependence of interdonor clonotype sharing on sequencing depth was noted.

An even split of each subset's genomic DNA across several immunoSEQ plates was performed. Assay: immunoSEQ multiplex PCR; the TCRdb copy retains only in-frame clones and omits some. Of about 670,000 clones in the sample, about two thirds were seen once. The clonotype was recovered from a woman between 25 and 40 years old in good health. Sequencing used memory CD4+ T cells sorted from blood. Subset defined: CD45RA-negative fraction.

The CDR3: CSVRRLYEQYF. In DNA form, the CDR3 reads TGCAGTGTTAGGAGGCTCTACGAGCAGTACTTC. The chain joins TRBV20-1 to TRBJ2-7, with D possibly TRBD2 on 5 matching bases. CDR1 and CDR2 (germline): DFQATT, SNEGSKA (reference sequence). This CDR3 is 11 amino acids long. Trimming took 7 bases from V and 3 from J, leaving 10 bases between them.